This TCR beta chain was sequenced for a study of regulatory T cells in long-lasting Graves disease. Notes on the study in general: It was peripheral blood alone, not thyroid tissue, that was studied.

Time point reported: persistent/refractory GD, antithyroid drugs over 5 years with positive TRAb. The TCR library was made from RNA that had been extracted from PBMCs in TRIzol. Graves' disease diagnoses used American Thyroid Association guidelines. The collection involved drawing 7.5 to 9.5 milliliters of peripheral blood into EDTA tubes. This clonotype was observed many times. Its antigen is currently unknown. iRepertoire HTBI primers and Arm-PCR of CDR3 regions built TCR beta libraries. TCRdb recomputed calls from the multiplex PCR reads with MiXCR, one row per CDR3 protein. The top ten hold under 9% of the sample, which has about 470,000 distinct CDR3 sequences, less than 25% seen once. The starting material was peripheral blood mononuclear cells (PBMCs), obtained when the disease was refractory, from a patient treated with antithyroid drugs. The receptor's source is a female donor with Graves disease.

The CDR3 loop reads CSVRGGGRYEQYF. The CDR3 DNA reads as TGCAGCGTCAGGGGAGGGGGGAGGTACGAGCAGTACTTC. The chain links TRBV29-1 to TRBJ2-7; weak D call: TRBD2 (7 bases). The V end was cut by 6 bases, the J end by 4 bases, with 16 bases between. Germline assignment: CDR1 SQVTM and CDR2 ANQGSEA. This CDR3 has 13 amino acids.